The 17 T cell receptor beta chains presented below share a single source sample, sequenced in a study of human T cells and chemical hapten exposure. Each CDR3 protein is one row after TCRdb ran MiXCR on the RACE reads. The sample shows about 110,000 distinct CDR3 sequences, around 10% of them seen only once. As to time point: pre-sensitization, week 0. The treatment: therapeutic diphenylcyclopropenone sensitization with weekly scalp DPC. Sequencing was performed on whole blood, taken in connection with sensitization to the hapten diphenylcyclopropenone (DPC). These receptors were obtained from a woman aged 45-65 years with alopecia areata. Some clones in this sample may be carry-over from other donors' samples.

In this sample, this clonotype turned up a few times. The CDR3 loop reads CAISEPGQGTGTEAFF. The CDR3 coding sequence is TGTGCCATCAGTGAGCCGGGACAGGGGACCGGCACTGAAGCTTTCTTT. This sequence joins TRBV10-3 and TRBJ1-1, with 10 positions matching TRBD1. The CDR3 is made up of 16 amino acids. The ends lost 2 bases at V and 4 bases at J; junction bases unmatched: 7. Germline CDR1 reads ENHRY; CDR2 reads SYGVKD.

CDR3 nucleotide sequence: TGTGCCAGCAGTTCAGGGGGCACCCCCTACGAGCAGTACTTC. Its protein is CASSSGGTPYEQYF. The chain links TRBV28 to TRBJ2-7; 8 nucleotides align to TRBD1. Losses at the gene ends were 4 bases for V and 2 bases for J; bases not matched to a gene: 4. The CDR3 extends over 14 amino acids. The germline CDR1 and CDR2 sequences are MDHEN and SYDVKM.

This clonotype was counted many times. This sequence joins TRBV27 and TRBJ1-1; 7 positions agree with TRBD1. This CDR3 is 13 amino acids long. Trimming cost V 1 base and J 10 bases; bases outside gene matches: 6. Germline V gene sequence: CDR1 MNHEY, CDR2 SMNVEV (reference sequence). The CDR3 bases are TGTGCCAGCAGTTTATTCAGGGGGAATCTAGCTTTCTTT. Protein: CASSLFRGNLAFF.

This clonotype was recorded at least ten times. This CDR3 reads CASSLVVALNEQFF. In nucleotides, the CDR3 is TGCGCCAGCAGCTTGGTAGTTGCGTTAAATGAGCAGTTCTTC. The gene calls are TRBV5-1 and TRBJ2-1; D unclear. The CDR3 runs 14 residues. The germline gives CDR1 SGHRS, CDR2 YFSETQ. V shed 0 bases and J shed 7 bases, with 11 bases lying between them.

The chain carries TRBV7-2 and TRBJ1-6, with no clear D. V lost 2 bases and J lost 10, with 15 bases in between. The CDR3 is 15 amino acids. Looked up from germline, CDR1 is SGHTA and CDR2 is FQGNSA. The CDR3 here is CASSLSGGNESPLHF. DNA of the CDR3: TGTGCCAGCAGCTTATCTGGTGGGAATGAATCACCCCTCCACTTT.

This clonotype was detected a few times. This chain links TRBV7-9 with TRBJ2-7; D perhaps matches TRBD1 (6 bases). The germline CDR1 and CDR2 sequences are SEHNR and FQNEAQ (reference sequence). The CDR3 runs to 16 residues. The germline V and J ends were trimmed by 5 bases and 0 bases, with 17 bases remaining between them. In nucleotides, the CDR3 is TGTGCCAGCAGCGAGAAGTGGGGGCAGAGCTCCTACGAGCAGTACTTC. Translated: CASSEKWGQSSYEQYF.

This clonotype was detected a few times. This chain uses TRBV19 with TRBJ2-7; 9 bases agree with TRBD1. Germline V gene data show CDR1 as LNHDA and CDR2 as SQIVND (reference sequence). CDR3 length: 14 amino acids. The ends lost 5 bases at V and 3 bases at J; junction bases unmatched: 5. The CDR3 nucleotides are TGTGCCAGTAGTCGCCCGGGACAGGGCTACGAGCAGTACTTC. This sequence encodes CASSRPGQGYEQYF.

J is TRBJ2-1 and V is TRBV27, with D unclear. Germline assignment: CDR1 MNHEY and CDR2 SMNVEV (reference sequence). This CDR3 region has 17 residues. The V and J ends lost 1 base and 1 base respectively, with 14 bases between them. The DNA for the CDR3 is TGTGCCAGCAGTTTATTCTCAAGGATGGCGTCCTACAATGAGCAGTTCTTC. It specifies CASSLFSRMASYNEQFF.

This clonotype showed up just a few times. This rearrangement joins TRBV20-1 to TRBJ1-4, with 7 bases identical to TRBD1. Trimming took 0 bases from V and 7 from J; bases not matched to a gene: 8. This CDR3 is built from 15 residues. CDR1 DFQATT and CDR2 SNEGSKA come from the germline V gene (reference sequence). CDR3: CSARDPGQAREKLFF. The CDR3 coding sequence is TGCAGTGCTAGAGATCCTGGACAGGCTCGTGAAAAACTGTTTTTT.

In the case of this clonotype: The junction departs from germline at one end; a sequencing error may be responsible. The J gene is TRBJ2-2, the V gene TRBV12-3 or TRBV12-4; TRBD2 agrees at 11 bases. This CDR3 has 15 amino acids. CDR3 protein: CASTPTSGITGEPFF. The CDR3 nucleotides read TGTGCCAGCACCCCGACTAGCGGGATTACCGGGGAGCCGTTTTTT.

The table lists this clonotype with a few counts. This rearrangement joins TRBV6-2 or TRBV6-3 to TRBJ2-7, with 13 bases aligning to TRBD2. Per the germline V gene, CDR1 is MNHEY and CDR2 is SVGEGT. CDR3 length: 15 amino acids. V dropped 6 bases and J dropped 7; count of bases not matched to a gene: 9. The CDR3 nucleotides are TGTGCCAGCAGACCCGGGACTAGCGGGATGAGTGAGCAGTACTTC. Protein: CASRPGTSGMSEQYF.

Remarks on this clonotype: Compared with germline, one end of the junction differs, possibly owing to a read error. This sequence joins TRBV7-7 and TRBJ1-6, with TRBD1 matching over 8 bases. The CDR3 is 15 residues long. Germline V gene lookup returns CDR1 SSHAT and CDR2 FNYEAQ (reference sequence). The CDR3 protein is CASRTLDRDDSPLHF. The CDR3 nucleotides read TGTGCTAGCAGGACCTTGGACAGGGATGATTCACCCCTCCACTTT.

This clonotype appeared a few times. The chain recombines TRBV19 with TRBJ2-1, with TRBD2 as a possible D gene (7 bases). The CDR3 spans 14 residues. V was trimmed by 1 base and J by 9 bases, leaving 13 bases between them. Germline V lookup: CDR1 LNHDA, CDR2 SQIVND (reference sequence). In DNA form, the CDR3 reads TGTGCCAGTAGTATAGCGGGGGGCATGGCTGAGCAGTTCTTC. Protein: CASSIAGGMAEQFF.

This clonotype was recorded many times. The gene calls are TRBV7-6 and TRBJ2-3, with 10 bases that match TRBD2. The V gene end was trimmed by 0 bases and the J gene end by 0 bases; junction bases not matched to a gene: 6. The CDR3 has 18 residues. In germline, CDR1 is SGHVS, CDR2 FNYEAQ. The CDR3 reads CASSLAQLAGSSTDTQYF. The CDR3 DNA sequence: TGTGCCAGCAGCTTAGCCCAACTAGCGGGATCTAGCACAGATACGCAGTATTTT.

This clonotype has a count of ten or more. The rearrangement links TRBV18 to TRBJ2-1; the match to TRBD2 covers 8 bases. Germline lookup yields CDR1 KGHSH and CDR2 LQKENI. V shed 3 bases, J shed 0 bases, and the junction held 1 base outside the gene matches. This CDR3 is 15 amino acids long. CDR3 nucleotides: TGTGCCAGCTCACCGGGGACTAGCTCCTACAATGAGCAGTTCTTC. Translated, it gives CASSPGTSSYNEQFF.

This chain joins TRBV12-3 or TRBV12-4 and TRBJ2-1; the match to TRBD2 covers 7 bases. This CDR3 comprises 18 residues. With 6 bases clipped from V and 6 bases from J, the junction kept 20 bases outside the gene matches. CDR3: CASSRGRLLTSRSNEQFF. CDR3 bases: TGTGCCAGCAGCCGTGGTCGTCTATTGACTAGCCGGAGCAATGAGCAGTTCTTC.

The rearrangement links TRBV7-2 to TRBJ1-1, with a possible D match to TRBD1 (5 bases). Trimming removed 5 bases at V and 5 bases at J, with 15 bases between. The CDR3 length is 14 residues. Germline V gene sequence: CDR1 SGHTA, CDR2 FQGNSA. CDR3 region: CASSHDWGSTEAFF. DNA of the CDR3: TGTGCCAGCAGCCATGACTGGGGCTCGACTGAAGCTTTCTTT.